This T cell receptor beta chain was recovered during a study of blood T cell repertoires in COVID-19 (dated by TCRdb to the early 2020s). Background on the whole study: Collaborator samples came from the United States, Italy and Spain and covered acute and convalescent phases of COVID-19. The samples were drawn from two sources: the first 160 participants of the ongoing ImmuneRACE study, and 1,254 subjects contributed by 6 global collaborators. The prospective study material was composed of cDNA or gDNA derived from T cells, B-cell-depleted T cells, or PBMCs. Sample metadata almost always included a de-identified subject ID, COVID-19 status, age in years and sex. The dataset comprised deeply sampled blood TCRbeta repertoires from subjects exposed to, actively infected with, or recovered from COVID-19. Where available, HLA class I and class II types were obtained from metadata supplied by the sample provider rather than from assay-based typing. The repertoires were made available in a free public database intended to serve as a resource for research on the immune response to SARS-CoV-2.

For this clone: The target of this receptor is not known. Base qualities are not recorded, but no much larger clone differs from it by a single base.

At one collaborating source in Seattle, patients were enrolled during active infection and were followed longitudinally through the course of disease. Collaborating institutions collected whole blood in K2EDTA tubes following their own protocols. For TCRbeta analysis, collaborator samples were shipped as frozen whole blood, as isolated PBMCs, or as DNA extracted from either sample type. General conclusions and limits of the study: How much clinical and demographic metadata was included differed by source and by participant, and the metadata was provided uncurated.

TCRbeta CDR3 regions were amplified from genomic DNA by means of the immunoSEQ Assay, a bias-controlled multiplex PCR. The paper's processing steps were these. The number of nucleated cells in each sample was estimated from the amplification of reference gene primers within the assay. To quantify the absolute abundance of each unique TCRbeta CDR3 rearrangement, sequence reads were collapsed and filtered. For each sample, productive Simpson clonality was calculated as the square root of Simpson's diversity index over productive rearrangements. Drawn from immuneACCESS, this table holds only the in-frame rearrangements with V and J called that TCRdb kept. Clones are partly lost; checked studies trace under half to an unresolved V gene and leave the rest unexplained. V, J and clone size are those of that table, while D and trimming were read from the DNA. This sample comprises roughly 500,000 clones, 89% of them detected only once. In total, the top ten clones hold approximately 0.9% of the sample.

The V and J ends are trimmed by 2 bases and 3 bases, leaving 13 bases between them. Inclusive of the bounding cysteine and phenylalanine, the CDR3 is 14 residues long. Just CDR3 DNA is preserved here, 42 bases in frame from base 1. The germline V gene (reference sequence) specifies GTSNPN as CDR1 and SVGIG as CDR2. Sequencing was performed on peripheral blood. Here the chain combines TRBV30 and TRBJ1-1, with the D gene call left open. This TCR was sampled from a man in his late teens or twenties with COVID-19, enrolled during active disease. The DNA is as follows: TGTGCCTGGAGTAATGTTGGGCAGCACACTGAAGCTTTCTTT. The resulting protein is CAWSNVGQHTEAFF.